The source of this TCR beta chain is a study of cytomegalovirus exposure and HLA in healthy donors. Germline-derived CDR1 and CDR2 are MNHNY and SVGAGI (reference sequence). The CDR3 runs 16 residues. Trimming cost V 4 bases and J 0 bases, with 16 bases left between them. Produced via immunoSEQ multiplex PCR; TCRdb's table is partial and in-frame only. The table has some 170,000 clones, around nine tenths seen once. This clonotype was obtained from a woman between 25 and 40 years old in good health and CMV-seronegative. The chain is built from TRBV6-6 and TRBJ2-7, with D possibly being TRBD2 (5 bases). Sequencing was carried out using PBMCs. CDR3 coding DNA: TGTGCCAGCAGTTGGGGAGTAGAACTCGGCTCCTACGAGCAGTACTTC. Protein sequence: CASSWGVELGSYEQYF.